This TCR beta chain was recorded in a study of post-analysis software for immune sequencing data. As concerns this clonotype: The target antigen is unknown.

The TCR beta cDNA libraries contained unique molecular identifiers. From around 1 to 10 million T cells, roughly 530,000 cDNA molecules were obtained. TCRdb passed the PCR reads through MiXCR, listing each CDR3 protein once. In the table there are 750,000 to 950,000 distinct CDR3 sequences, approximately 44% of which are singletons. Overall study findings and caveats: Roughly 5 TRBV segments, TRBV5-6, TRBV5-1 and TRBV20-1 among them, were found more frequent in patients than controls. Samples prepared in the same batch strongly co-clustered by F measure. Diversity measured as normalized Chao1 was significantly lower in multiple sclerosis patients than in controls.

J lost 2 bases, V lost 6 bases, and 6 bases had no gene match. This CDR3 region has 14 residues. Germline CDR1 reads SQVTM; CDR2 reads ANQGSEA. J is TRBJ2-1 and V is TRBV29-1; 8 bases match TRBD2. The sequenced sample was blood. The receptor's source is a girl aged 5-17 years with multiple sclerosis. CDR3 DNA sequence: TGCAGCGTCCCAGCGGGAGTAGCCTACAATGAGCAGTTCTTC. Protein product: CSVPAGVAYNEQFF.